This entry lists 26 T cell receptor beta chains sequenced from one sample in a study of blood T cells in healthy people across ages. Through a sample-barcoded 5' primer and a J-beta primer mix, a second PCR was run for roughly 6 to 12 cycles. TCRdb re-derived calls from the 5' RACE reads in MiXCR, one entry per CDR3 protein. The table lists 700,000 to 850,000 distinct CDR3 sequences, roughly 35% of them singletons. Sequencing was done on a sample of blood. These receptor sequences come from a man aged 18 to 35 in good health.

This chain uses TRBV25-1 with TRBJ2-3; 7 nucleotides match TRBD1. Germline V gene lookup returns CDR1 MGHDK and CDR2 SYGVNS. The length of the CDR3 is 14 residues. The CDR3 DNA reads TGTGCTAGTGAAGACAGGGTTGGCACAGATACGCAGTATTTT. It yields the protein CASEDRVGTDTQYF.

This clonotype was counted between two and nine times. This chain uses TRBV20-1 with TRBJ2-3; 9 bases line up with TRBD2. Germline V gene sequence: CDR1 DFQATT, CDR2 SNEGSKA (reference sequence). Trimming at V came to 4 bases and at J to 2 bases, leaving 4 bases not matched to a gene. CDR3 length: 14 amino acids. The CDR3 loop is CSATTSGYTDTQYF. CDR3 DNA: TGCAGTGCTACGACTAGCGGTTACACAGATACGCAGTATTTT.

The chain's CDR3 is CSARGGTQETLPYSTDTQYF. In nucleotides, the CDR3 is TGCAGTGCCAGGGGCGGTACTCAGGAGACTCTCCCTTATAGCACAGATACGCAGTATTTT. J is TRBJ2-3 and V is TRBV20-1; weak D call: TRBD1 (6 bases). The germline gives CDR1 DFQATT, CDR2 SNEGSKA (reference sequence). Trimming shortened V by 6 bases and J by 0 bases, and 31 bases separated the two germline ends. This CDR3 is built from 20 residues.

The table lists this clonotype with a few counts. The chain links TRBV20-1 to TRBJ1-5, with D possibly TRBD1 on 6 matching bases. The germline gives CDR1 DFQATT, CDR2 SNEGSKA (reference sequence). Trimming left V 6 bases short and J 3 bases short, with 15 bases between. The CDR3 spans 14 residues. The CDR3 region is CSASRTAYNQPQHF. CDR3 sequence (DNA): TGCAGTGCCTCTCGGACAGCCTACAATCAGCCCCAGCATTTT.

The table lists this clonotype with many counts. The chain couples TRBV7-2 to TRBJ2-5; TRBD2 is a possible D gene (6 bases). The length of the CDR3 is 16 residues. Germline CDR1 reads SGHTA; CDR2 reads FQGNSA. Trimming shortened V by 1 base and J by 0 bases, and 12 bases separated the two germline ends. The CDR3 nucleotides read TGTGCCAGCAGCTTAGACTCTGGGGGGTACCAAGAGACCCAGTACTTC. Translating gives CASSLDSGGYQETQYF. Variable domain in full (rest from reference TRBV7-2 and TRBJ2-5): GAGVSQSPSNKVTEKGKDVELRCDPISGHTALYWYRQSLGQGLEFLIYFQGNSAPDKSGLPSDRFSAERTGGSVSTLTIQRTQQEDSAVYLCASSLDSGGYQETQYFGPGTRLLVL.

With regard to this clonotype: Mismatch with germline at one junction end may stem from a read error. The chain is built from TRBV20-1 and TRBJ2-7; 10 positions agree with TRBD1. The CDR3 loop spans 13 amino acids. Germline-derived CDR1 and CDR2 are DFQATT and SNEGSKA (reference sequence). The CDR3 region is CSARGQGVYEQYF. The CDR3 region has the DNA TGCAGTGCGAGAGGACAGGGGGTTTACGAGCAGTACTTC.

The rearrangement joins TRBV7-9 to TRBJ1-5; D gene unclear. The V end lost 3 bases, the J end lost 7 bases, and 10 bases lay between the germline ends. This CDR3 comprises 13 residues. Germline V CDR1 and CDR2: SEHNR, FQNEAQ (reference sequence). The chain's CDR3 is CASSFQLGQPQHF. The CDR3 DNA follows: TGTGCCAGCAGCTTCCAGCTCGGGCAGCCCCAGCATTTT.

A few counts support this clonotype. The junction does not match germline at one end; this may be a read error. The chain employs TRBV10-3 and TRBJ2-7, with 7 positions matching TRBD1. Per the germline V gene, CDR1 is ENHRY and CDR2 is SYGVKD. CDR3 length equals 14 residues. The CDR3 protein is CATSEGQASYEQYF. CDR3 nucleotides: TGTGCCACCAGTGAAGGACAGGCATCCTACGAGCAGTACTTC.

This chain connects TRBV4-3 to TRBJ2-7; TRBD1 matches at 9 bases. The CDR3 sequence is 14 residues long. Germline V CDR1 and CDR2: LGHNA, YSLEER. The V and J ends lost 4 bases and 5 bases, in that order; junction bases with no gene match: 6. The CDR3 sequence is CASSLGQGKDEQYF. The CDR3 coding sequence is TGCGCCAGCAGCCTAGGACAGGGGAAAGACGAGCAGTACTTC.

This clonotype has a single count. This sequence joins TRBV7-9 and TRBJ2-3; TRBD1 agrees at 7 bases. Germline loops: CDR1 SEHNR, CDR2 FQNEAQ (reference sequence). The length of the CDR3 is 13 residues. The V gene end was trimmed by 6 bases and the J gene end by 4 bases; junction bases not matched to a gene: 4. In DNA form, the CDR3 reads TGTGCCAGCAGAGAGGGGGCTTCAGATACGCAGTATTTT. Translating it yields CASREGASDTQYF.

In nucleotides, the CDR3 is TGCAGCGTTGATCTTTCAGGGGCCAATGAGCAGTTCTTC. It yields the protein CSVDLSGANEQFF. V usage is TRBV29-1 and J usage is TRBJ2-1, with a possible D match to TRBD1 (6 bases). The CDR3 sequence is 13 residues long. Germline loops: CDR1 SQVTM, CDR2 ANQGSEA. The ends were cut back, 3 bases at V and 6 bases at J, with 12 bases in the middle.

V and J are TRBV20-1 and TRBJ2-5; TRBD1 matches at 9 bases. The CDR3 is made up of 14 amino acids. After removal of 6 bases from V and 2 bases from J, the junction contained 7 bases not matched to a gene. Per the germline V gene, CDR1 is DFQATT and CDR2 is SNEGSKA (reference sequence). The DNA of the CDR3 is TGCAGTGCGGAACAGGGGGCTAGTCAAGAGACCCAGTACTTC. Amino acid sequence: CSAEQGASQETQYF.

This clonotype was seen only a few times. V is TRBV4-2 and J is TRBJ2-2; 9 bases map to TRBD1. The V gene's germline CDR1 is LGHNA and CDR2 YNFKEQ. The CDR3 has 17 residues. The ends lost 3 bases at V and 5 bases at J; junction bases unmatched: 10. The CDR3 is CASSHTEFGTGTGELFF. The CDR3 nucleotides are TGTGCCAGCAGCCACACCGAGTTTGGGACAGGGACCGGGGAGCTGTTTTTT.

The chain carries TRBV5-1 and TRBJ2-2; tentatively, D is TRBD1 (6 bases). The CDR3 extends over 16 amino acids. V was pared by 4 bases and J by 4 bases, with 17 bases between. Germline CDR1 is SGHRS and CDR2 is YFSETQ. Here the CDR3 reads CASSPRTEARTGELFF. DNA for the CDR3: TGCGCCAGCAGCCCCCGGACAGAGGCGCGCACCGGGGAGCTGTTTTTT.

The chain employs TRBV12-3 or TRBV12-4 and TRBJ2-1; D tentatively reads TRBD1 or TRBD2 (7 bases each). The CDR3 extends over 14 amino acids. V gave up 5 bases and J gave up 10 bases, with 18 bases separating them. This CDR3 reads CASSQGGISYEQFF. CDR3 DNA sequence: TGTGCCAGCAGTCAGGGGGGGATATCCTACGAGCAGTTCTTC.

Of note for this clonotype: A clone one base away is much larger, so this may be a read error. The rearrangement links TRBV7-2 to TRBJ2-3, with D possibly matching TRBD2 (5 bases). This CDR3 contains 14 residues. Germline CDR1 SGHTA, CDR2 FQGNSA. In DNA form, the CDR3 reads TGTGCCAGCATCTTACGGGATCGCACAGATACGCAGTATTTT. It specifies CASILRDRTDTQYF.

This clonotype turned up a few times. The chain recombines TRBV29-1 with TRBJ1-1; D may be TRBD1 (5 bases). Germline loops: CDR1 SQVTM, CDR2 ANQGSEA. Trimming removed 5 bases from V and 5 bases from J, with 12 bases in between. This CDR3 is built from 12 residues. The CDR3 sequence is CSVSKGDTEAFF. CDR3 coding DNA: TGCAGCGTTTCAAAAGGGGATACTGAAGCTTTCTTT.

V usage is TRBV28 and J usage is TRBJ1-5; no definite D call. This CDR3 has 13 amino acids. CDR1 is MDHEN, CDR2 SYDVKM, per germline. V was clipped by 5 bases and J by 7 bases, with 12 bases between them. For the CDR3, the DNA is TGTGCCAGCAGTGTCCCCGGACCCCAGCCCCAGCATTTT. This gives the protein CASSVPGPQPQHF.

The chain combines TRBV7-2 with TRBJ1-6; no clear D gene. With 2 bases removed from V and 5 bases from J, the gap between germline ends came to 13 bases. The length of the CDR3 is 16 residues. The V gene's germline CDR1 is SGHTA and CDR2 FQGNSA. CDR3 sequence: CASSLTLGQDNSPLHF. CDR3 in DNA: TGTGCCAGCAGCTTAACGCTCGGGCAGGATAATTCACCCCTCCACTTT. Full variable domain (outside the CDR3, taken from reference TRBV7-2 and TRBJ1-6): GAGVSQSPSNKVTEKGKDVELRCDPISGHTALYWYRQSLGQGLEFLIYFQGNSAPDKSGLPSDRFSAERTGGSVSTLTIQRTQQEDSAVYLCASSLTLGQDNSPLHFGNGTRLTVT.

The rearrangement joins TRBV12-3 or TRBV12-4 to TRBJ1-2; unclear D gene. Trimming took off 4 bases at V and 0 bases at J, with 6 bases between the two ends. There are 13 residues in the CDR3. In DNA form, the CDR3 reads TGTGCCAGCAGTTCAGCTTCTAACTATGGCTACACCTTC. Residues: CASSSASNYGYTF.

The chain has TRBV7-9 and TRBJ2-7; tentative D call: TRBD2 (6 bases). The germline V and J ends were trimmed by 1 base and 5 bases, with 9 bases remaining between them. Germline CDR1 SEHNR, CDR2 FQNEAQ (reference sequence). The CDR3 has 13 residues. For the CDR3, the DNA is TGTGCCAGCAGCTTAGAGGGAGGCCACGAGCAGTACTTC. Its protein product is CASSLEGGHEQYF.

CDR3 in amino acids: CASSSPRDRGDVTEAFF. The CDR3 DNA reads as TGTGCCAGCAGTTCACCGCGGGACAGGGGGGACGTTACTGAAGCTTTCTTT. The chain employs TRBV6-5 and TRBJ1-1, with 11 bases matching TRBD1. This CDR3 is 17 amino acids long. The trim removed 4 bases at V and 5 bases at J, leaving 12 bases unmatched. From germline, CDR1 is MNHEY and CDR2 SVGAGI.

This clonotype has at least ten counts. This sequence joins TRBV20-1 and TRBJ2-1; D ambiguous. Looked up from germline, CDR1 is DFQATT and CDR2 is SNEGSKA (reference sequence). The CDR3 loop spans 13 amino acids. Trimming left V 3 bases short and J 7 bases short, with 13 bases between. The CDR3 protein is CSASRELFNEQFF. CDR3 DNA: TGCAGTGCTAGTAGGGAACTTTTTAATGAGCAGTTCTTC.

About this clonotype itself: A much larger clone differs by one base, so this may be a read error. The rearrangement links TRBV13 to TRBJ2-7; D is ambiguous. This CDR3 is 14 amino acids long. Germline V CDR1 and CDR2: PRHDT, FYEKMQ (reference sequence). The CDR3 bases are TGTACCAGCAGCTTAGGTCGTGAGGACTACGAGCAGTACTTC. It encodes CTSSLGREDYEQYF. Supplemented by reference TRBV13 and TRBJ2-7, the full variable domain reads AAGVIQSPRHLIKEKRETATLKCYPIPRHDTVYWYQQGPGQDPQFLISFYEKMQSDKGSIPDRFSAQQFSDYHSELNMSSLELGDSALYFCTSSLGREDYEQYFGPGTRLTVT.

The V and J genes are TRBV4-1 and TRBJ2-3; a weak D match, TRBD1 (6 bases). This CDR3 is 18 amino acids long. The germline V gene has CDR1 MGHRA and CDR2 YSYEKL. V lost 4 bases, J lost 1 base, and 21 bases lay in between. This CDR3 reads CASSRQGGGLPRTDTQYF. The CDR3, as DNA: TGCGCCAGCAGCCGCCAAGGTGGGGGCCTACCCCGCACAGATACGCAGTATTTT.

This clonotype has just a few counts. V usage is TRBV4-2 and J usage is TRBJ1-6; 9 positions match TRBD1. The CDR3 is made up of 20 amino acids. Germline CDR1 is LGHNA and CDR2 is YNFKEQ. V lost 4 bases and J lost 7; bases outside the gene matches: 20. CDR3 sequence: CASSLGQGGRFWAGNSPLHF. CDR3 coding DNA: TGTGCCAGCAGCCTGGGACAGGGAGGCCGTTTCTGGGCCGGCAATTCACCCCTCCACTTT.